The text below deals with one T cell receptor (beta chain). Its antigen is currently unknown. This record comes from a study of graft-versus-host responses after intestinal transplantation. Across the whole study: Recipients underwent multivisceral, liver-intestinal, or isolated intestinal transplants. Every transplant recipient was induced with anti-thymocyte globulin, then maintained on tacrolimus and steroids for approximately three years. Findings of the study overall: Recipient-marrow GvH clones were detected, some having first appeared in ileum or blood.

Clones were read by immunoSEQ multiplex PCR, and TCRdb kept only the in-frame ones, dropping some. The profile shows some 25,000 clones, approximately 90% of them singletons. CDR1 is ENHRY and CDR2 is SYGVKD in the germline V gene. Between the trimmed V and J ends, which lost 6 bases and 1 base, there was a span of 7 bases. CDR3 length: 12 amino acids. This sequence joins TRBV10-3 and TRBJ2-7; weak D call: TRBD1 (6 bases). Sequenced here: PBMCs, sampled approximately 38 days after intestinal transplant. The TCR sequence derives from a human patient who received an intestinal transplant, so some T cells may come from the graft donor. The CDR3 nucleotides read TGTGCCATCAGCCAGGGGTCCTACGAGCAGTACTTC. It specifies CAISQGSYEQYF.